A single sample gave rise to the 10 T cell receptor beta chains below, sequenced in a study of blood T cell repertoires in COVID-19. Clones were read by immunoSEQ multiplex PCR, and TCRdb kept only the in-frame ones, dropping some. The repertoire holds about 420,000 clones, with roughly 89% as singletons. The sample taken for sequencing was peripheral blood. All receptors come from a man younger than 35 with COVID-19, enrolled during active disease.

The chain recombines TRBV14 with TRBJ2-7; 11 bases agree with TRBD1. V was clipped by 4 bases and J by 2 bases; unmatched bases: 4. The CDR3 is 15 residues long. Germline lookup yields CDR1 SGHDN and CDR2 FVKESK. CDR3 protein: CASSRPGQGAYEQYF. CDR3 nucleotides: TGTGCCAGCAGCCGACCGGGACAGGGGGCCTACGAGCAGTACTTC.

The chain carries TRBV7-9 and TRBJ2-7; perhaps TRBD1 as D (7 bases). The CDR3 is 15 residues long. The germline V and J ends were trimmed by 2 bases and 4 bases, with 15 bases remaining between them. The germline V gene has CDR1 SEHNR and CDR2 FQNEAQ (reference sequence). The CDR3 DNA reads as TGTGCCAGCAGCTTAACTCGGACAGGAGGGTACGAGCAGTACTTC. Residues: CASSLTRTGGYEQYF.

V and J are TRBV7-6 and TRBJ2-5, with D uncertain. The germline V gene has CDR1 SGHVS and CDR2 FNYEAQ. This CDR3 spans 13 amino acids. V shed 2 bases and J shed 2 bases, with 6 bases lying between them. CDR3 nucleotides: TGTGCCAGCAGCTTATCAGGTCAAGAGACCCAGTACTTC. Translation: CASSLSGQETQYF.

The rearrangement uses TRBV6-5 and TRBJ2-7, with 7 bases aligning to TRBD2. The germline gives CDR1 MNHEY, CDR2 SVGAGI. The length of the CDR3 is 15 residues. V lost 0 bases, J lost 5 bases, and 7 bases stayed unmatched. The DNA for the CDR3 is TGTGCCAGCAGTTACTCGGGGGGGGTAAGGAACGAGCAGTACTTC. Translation: CASSYSGGVRNEQYF.

This clone has a single count. This sequence joins TRBV2 and TRBJ2-3; 11 nucleotides line up with TRBD2. V lost 6 bases and J lost 2; bases outside the gene matches: 4. This CDR3 region has 15 residues. CDR1 is SNHLY, CDR2 FYNNEI, per germline. CDR3 residues: CASRVGLADTDTQYF. In DNA form, the CDR3 reads TGTGCCAGCAGAGTGGGACTAGCGGACACAGATACGCAGTATTTT.

V gene TRBV4-1 combines with J gene TRBJ2-1; 8 nucleotides agree with TRBD2. Per germline, CDR1 MGHRA and CDR2 YSYEKL. V was clipped by 3 bases and J by 3 bases; unmatched bases: 10. The CDR3 spans 17 residues. The CDR3 loop reads CASSHPRLSGGYNEQFF. The CDR3, as DNA: TGCGCCAGCAGCCACCCAAGACTAAGCGGGGGCTACAATGAGCAGTTCTTC.

The chain links TRBV7-9 to TRBJ2-3; a possible D gene is TRBD2 (6 bases). The V and J ends lost 3 bases and 0 bases respectively, with 13 bases between them. CDR1 is SEHNR and CDR2 is FQNEAQ in the germline V gene (reference sequence). CDR3 length equals 16 residues. The CDR3 protein is CASSFLGRLSTDTQYF. CDR3 bases: TGTGCCAGCAGCTTTTTGGGGAGGCTAAGCACAGATACGCAGTATTTT.

This clone came up a few times. The gene calls are TRBV7-9 and TRBJ2-2, with TRBD2 identical over 10 bases. V trimming: 5 bases; J trimming: 3 bases; junction bases outside the gene matches: 9. Germline CDR1 is SEHNR and CDR2 is FQNEAQ (reference sequence). CDR3 length: 17 amino acids. The CDR3 region has the DNA TGTGCCAGCAGCCCGAGGACTAGCGGAGGGGACACCGGGGAGCTGTTTTTT. It yields the protein CASSPRTSGGDTGELFF.

The rearrangement links TRBV19 to TRBJ1-3, with 7 bases identical to TRBD1. With V trimmed by 1 base and J by 0 bases, 0 bases remained unmatched. The CDR3 is 15 residues long. Germline V gives CDR1 LNHDA, CDR2 SQIVND (reference sequence). In nucleotides, the CDR3 is TGTGCCAGTAGTATAGGACAGGGCTCTGGAAACACCATATATTTT. Its protein is CASSIGQGSGNTIYF.

The chain links TRBV9 to TRBJ2-5; TRBD1 agrees at 10 bases. This CDR3 contains 13 residues. The germline gives CDR1 SGDLS, CDR2 YYNGEE. Trimming removed 5 bases from V and 5 bases from J; junction bases left unmatched: 3. This CDR3 reads CASSPGQGETQYF. The CDR3 nucleotides are TGTGCCAGCAGTCCGGGACAGGGGGAGACCCAGTACTTC.